This TCR beta chain was sequenced in a study of blood T cell repertoires in COVID-19. Across the study: The study drew acute and convalescent COVID-19 samples from the United States, Italy and Spain. T cells, B-cell-depleted T cells, or PBMCs supplied cDNA or gDNA.

Seattle patient enrollment occurred during active infection, with longitudinal follow-up thereafter. Original data processing: Cell counts per sample came from amplifying reference gene primers. This table comes from immunoSEQ multiplex PCR, and its TCRdb copy is limited to in-frame clones, with some not included. D and trimming come from the DNA, and the V and J calls and clone size come from that table. Altogether hundreds of thousands of clones are present, 83% being singletons, with the ten largest covering about 1.3%. This clone has more than one count but fewer than ten. V lost 3 bases and J 7 bases, leaving 10 bases between the germline ends. Germline V gene data show CDR1 as LNHDA and CDR2 as SQIVND (reference sequence). This CDR3 is 13 amino acids long.

Source material: peripheral blood. The source is a woman in her twenties or thirties with COVID-19, enrolled during active disease. The V call is TRBV19, the J call TRBJ1-5; D remains ambiguous. CDR3 nucleotides: TGTGCCAGTAGTATTAAGTCTAACCAGCCCCAGCATTTT. Residues: CASSIKSNQPQHF. Filled out from reference TRBV19 and TRBJ1-5, the complete variable domain reads DGGITQSPKYLFRKEGQNVTLSCEQNLNHDAMYWYRQDPGQGLRLIYYSQIVNDFQKGDIAEGYSVSREKKESFPLTVTSAQKNPTAFYLCASSIKSNQPQHFGDGTRLSIL.